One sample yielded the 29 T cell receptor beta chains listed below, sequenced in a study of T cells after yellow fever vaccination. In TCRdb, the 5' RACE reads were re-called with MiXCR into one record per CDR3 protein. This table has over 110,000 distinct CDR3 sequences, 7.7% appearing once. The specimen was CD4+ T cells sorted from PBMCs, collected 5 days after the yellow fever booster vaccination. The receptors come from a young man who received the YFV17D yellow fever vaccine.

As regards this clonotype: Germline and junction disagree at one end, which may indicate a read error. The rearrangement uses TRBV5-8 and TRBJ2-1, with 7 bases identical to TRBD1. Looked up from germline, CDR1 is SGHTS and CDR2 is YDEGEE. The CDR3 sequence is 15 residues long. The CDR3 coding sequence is TGTGCCAGCAGCTCTGGACAGGTTAGGTACAGTGAGCAGTTCTTC. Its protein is CASSSGQVRYSEQFF.

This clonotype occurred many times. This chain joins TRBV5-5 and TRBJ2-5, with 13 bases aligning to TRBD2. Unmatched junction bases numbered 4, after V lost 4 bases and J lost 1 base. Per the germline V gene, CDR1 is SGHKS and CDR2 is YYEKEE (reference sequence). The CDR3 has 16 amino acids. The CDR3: CASSGGTSGTQETQYF. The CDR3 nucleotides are TGTGCCAGCAGCGGCGGGACTAGCGGGACCCAAGAGACCCAGTACTTC.

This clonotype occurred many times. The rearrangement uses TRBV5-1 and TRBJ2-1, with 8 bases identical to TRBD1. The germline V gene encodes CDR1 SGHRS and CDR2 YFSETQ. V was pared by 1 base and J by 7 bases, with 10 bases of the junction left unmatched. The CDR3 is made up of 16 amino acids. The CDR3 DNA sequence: TGCGCCAGCAGCTTGATGATAGGACAGGGTATGAATGAGCAGTTCTTC. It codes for CASSLMIGQGMNEQFF.

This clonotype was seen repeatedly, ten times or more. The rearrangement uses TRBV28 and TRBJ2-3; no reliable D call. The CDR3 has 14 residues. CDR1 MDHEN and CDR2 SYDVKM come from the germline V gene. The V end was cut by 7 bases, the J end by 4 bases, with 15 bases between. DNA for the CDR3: TGTGCCAGCACGACCGACCAAGGAGCAGATACGCAGTATTTT. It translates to CASTTDQGADTQYF.

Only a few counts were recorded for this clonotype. CDR3 amino acids: CASSHSTGPDTQYF. DNA of the CDR3: TGTGCCAGCTCTCATTCGACAGGACCAGATACGCAGTATTTT. The chain uses TRBV18 and TRBJ2-3; TRBD1 is a possible D gene (6 bases). V was clipped by 6 bases and J by 4 bases, with 14 bases between them. Germline CDR1 is KGHSH and CDR2 is LQKENI. The length of the CDR3 is 14 residues.

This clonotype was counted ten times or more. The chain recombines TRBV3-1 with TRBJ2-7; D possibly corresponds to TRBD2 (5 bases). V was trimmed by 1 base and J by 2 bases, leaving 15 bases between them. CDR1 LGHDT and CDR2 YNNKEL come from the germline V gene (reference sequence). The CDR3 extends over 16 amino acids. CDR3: CASSQVKSGKTYEQYF. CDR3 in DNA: TGTGCCAGCAGCCAAGTGAAGAGCGGAAAAACCTACGAGCAGTACTTC.

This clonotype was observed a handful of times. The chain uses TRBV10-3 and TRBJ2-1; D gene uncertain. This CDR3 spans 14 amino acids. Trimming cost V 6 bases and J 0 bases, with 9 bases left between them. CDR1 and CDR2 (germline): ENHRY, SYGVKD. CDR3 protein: CAIRSGGSYNEQFF. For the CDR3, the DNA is TGTGCCATCAGAAGTGGCGGCTCCTACAATGAGCAGTTCTTC.

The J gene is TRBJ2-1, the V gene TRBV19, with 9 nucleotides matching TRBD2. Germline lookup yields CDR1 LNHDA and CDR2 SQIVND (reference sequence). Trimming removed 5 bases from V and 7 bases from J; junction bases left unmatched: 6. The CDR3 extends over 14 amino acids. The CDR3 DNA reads TGTGCCAGTAGTTCCGTAGCGGGAGTGAATGAGCAGTTCTTC. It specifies CASSSVAGVNEQFF.

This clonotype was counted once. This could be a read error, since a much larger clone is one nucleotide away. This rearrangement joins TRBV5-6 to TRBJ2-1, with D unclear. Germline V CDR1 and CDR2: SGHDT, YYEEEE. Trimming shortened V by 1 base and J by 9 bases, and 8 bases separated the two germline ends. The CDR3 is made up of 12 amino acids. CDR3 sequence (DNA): TGTGCCAGCAGCTTGACTGTAGGTGAGCAGTTCTTC. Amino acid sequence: CASSLTVGEQFF.

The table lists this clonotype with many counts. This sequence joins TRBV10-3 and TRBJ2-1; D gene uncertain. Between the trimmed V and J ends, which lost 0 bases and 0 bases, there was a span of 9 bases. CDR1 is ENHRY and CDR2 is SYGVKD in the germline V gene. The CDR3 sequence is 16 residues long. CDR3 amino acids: CAISESYRSSYNEQFF. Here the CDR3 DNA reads TGTGCCATCAGTGAGTCTTACCGCAGCTCCTACAATGAGCAGTTCTTC.

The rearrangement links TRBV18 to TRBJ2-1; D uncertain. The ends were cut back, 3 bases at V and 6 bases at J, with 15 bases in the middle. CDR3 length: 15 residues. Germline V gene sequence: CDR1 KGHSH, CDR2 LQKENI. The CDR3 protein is CASSPNNLKRNEQFF. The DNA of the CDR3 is TGTGCCAGCTCACCTAATAACCTAAAGCGCAATGAGCAGTTCTTC.

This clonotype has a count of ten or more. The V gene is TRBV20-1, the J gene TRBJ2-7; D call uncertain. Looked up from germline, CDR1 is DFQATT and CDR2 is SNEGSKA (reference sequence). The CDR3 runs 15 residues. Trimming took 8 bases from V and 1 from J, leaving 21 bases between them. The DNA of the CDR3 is TGCAGTATTAAATATTGGGATGTGGGATCCTACGAGCAGTACTTC. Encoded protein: CSIKYWDVGSYEQYF.

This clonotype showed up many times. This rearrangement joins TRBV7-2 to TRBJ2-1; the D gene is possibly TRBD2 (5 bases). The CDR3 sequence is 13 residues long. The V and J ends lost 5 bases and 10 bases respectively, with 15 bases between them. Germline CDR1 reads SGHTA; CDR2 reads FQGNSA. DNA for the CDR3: TGTGCCAGCAGCCCGAATCGGTCGGGGGAGCAGTTCTTC. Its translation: CASSPNRSGEQFF.

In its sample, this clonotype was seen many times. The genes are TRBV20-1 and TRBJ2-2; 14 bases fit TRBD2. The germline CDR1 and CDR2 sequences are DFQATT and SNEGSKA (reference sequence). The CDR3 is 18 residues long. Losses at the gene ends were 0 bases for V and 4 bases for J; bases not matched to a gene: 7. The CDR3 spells CSAREGTSGSHFTGELFF. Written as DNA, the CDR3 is TGCAGTGCTAGAGAGGGGACTAGCGGGAGTCATTTCACCGGGGAGCTGTTTTTT.

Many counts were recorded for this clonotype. CDR3 sequence reads: CASSAPGRTPLHF. As DNA, the CDR3 is TGTGCCAGCAGCGCCCCAGGAAGGACACCCCTCCACTTT. The V gene is TRBV6-6, the J gene TRBJ1-6; D gene ambiguous. Per the germline V gene, CDR1 is MNHNY and CDR2 is SVGAGI (reference sequence). This CDR3 is built from 13 residues. The V end lost 6 bases, the J end lost 11 bases, and 14 bases lay between the germline ends.

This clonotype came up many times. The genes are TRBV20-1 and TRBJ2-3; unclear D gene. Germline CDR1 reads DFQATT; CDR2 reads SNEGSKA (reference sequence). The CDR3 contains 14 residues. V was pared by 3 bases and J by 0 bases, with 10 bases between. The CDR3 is CSASHGVSTDTQYF. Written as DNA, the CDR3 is TGCAGTGCTAGTCACGGTGTTAGCACAGATACGCAGTATTTT.

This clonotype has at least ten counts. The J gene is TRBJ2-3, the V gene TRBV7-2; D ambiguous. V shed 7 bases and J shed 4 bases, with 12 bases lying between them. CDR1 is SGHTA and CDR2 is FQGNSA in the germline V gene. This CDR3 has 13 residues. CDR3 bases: TGTGCCAGCAACGTGGATAAGGCAGATACGCAGTATTTT. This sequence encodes CASNVDKADTQYF.

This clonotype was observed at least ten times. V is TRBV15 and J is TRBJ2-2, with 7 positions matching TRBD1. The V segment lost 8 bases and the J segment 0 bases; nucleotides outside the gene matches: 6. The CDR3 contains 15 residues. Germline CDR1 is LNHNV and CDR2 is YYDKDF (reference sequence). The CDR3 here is CATEMGQSNTGELFF. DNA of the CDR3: TGTGCCACCGAAATGGGACAGTCGAACACCGGGGAGCTGTTTTTT. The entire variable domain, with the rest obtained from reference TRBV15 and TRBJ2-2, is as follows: DAMVIQNPRYQVTQFGKPVTLSCSQTLNHNVMYWYQQKSSQAPKLLFHYYDKDFNNEADTPDNFQSRRPNTSFCFLDIRSPGLGDTAMYLCATEMGQSNTGELFFGEGSRLTVL.

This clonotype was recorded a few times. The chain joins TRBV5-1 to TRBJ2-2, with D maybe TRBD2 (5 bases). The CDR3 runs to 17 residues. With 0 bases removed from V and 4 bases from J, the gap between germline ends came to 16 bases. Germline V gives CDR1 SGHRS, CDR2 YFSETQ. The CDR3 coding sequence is TGCGCCAGCAGCTTGGCCGGAGGACCTACATTCACCGGGGAGCTGTTTTTT. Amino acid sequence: CASSLAGGPTFTGELFF.

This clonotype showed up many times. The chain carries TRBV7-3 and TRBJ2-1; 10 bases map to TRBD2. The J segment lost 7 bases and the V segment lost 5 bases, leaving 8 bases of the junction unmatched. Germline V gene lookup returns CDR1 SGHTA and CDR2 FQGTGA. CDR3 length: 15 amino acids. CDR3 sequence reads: CASSLWPGLANEQFF. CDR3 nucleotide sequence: TGTGCCAGCAGCCTCTGGCCGGGACTAGCGAATGAGCAGTTCTTC.

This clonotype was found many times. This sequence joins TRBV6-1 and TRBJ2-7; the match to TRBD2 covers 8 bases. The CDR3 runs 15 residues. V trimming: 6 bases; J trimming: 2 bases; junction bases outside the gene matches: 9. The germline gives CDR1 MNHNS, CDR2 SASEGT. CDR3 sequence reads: CASRVGSGSTYEQYF. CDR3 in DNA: TGTGCCAGCAGGGTGGGGAGCGGGAGTACCTACGAGCAGTACTTC.

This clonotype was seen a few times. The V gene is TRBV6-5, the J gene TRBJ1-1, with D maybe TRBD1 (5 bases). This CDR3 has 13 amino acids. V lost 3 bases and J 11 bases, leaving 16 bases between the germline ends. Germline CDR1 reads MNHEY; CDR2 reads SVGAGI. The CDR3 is CASSYLTGVAAFF. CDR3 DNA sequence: TGTGCCAGCAGTTATCTTACGGGGGTCGCGGCTTTCTTT.

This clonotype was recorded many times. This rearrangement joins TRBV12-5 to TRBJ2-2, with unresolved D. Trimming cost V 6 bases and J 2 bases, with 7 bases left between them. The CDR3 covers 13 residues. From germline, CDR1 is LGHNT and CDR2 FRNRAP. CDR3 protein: CASGLLNTGELFF. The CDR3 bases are TGTGCTAGTGGGCTTTTAAACACCGGGGAGCTGTTTTTT.

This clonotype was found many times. This chain's CDR3 is CASSWTSPPTEQFF. The CDR3 DNA sequence: TGTGCCAGCAGCTGGACTAGCCCTCCGACGGAGCAGTTCTTC. The chain joins TRBV7-2 to TRBJ2-1, with 8 bases aligning to TRBD2. Germline loops: CDR1 SGHTA, CDR2 FQGNSA. The CDR3 totals 14 residues. V was pared by 4 bases and J by 10 bases, with 9 bases of the junction left unmatched.

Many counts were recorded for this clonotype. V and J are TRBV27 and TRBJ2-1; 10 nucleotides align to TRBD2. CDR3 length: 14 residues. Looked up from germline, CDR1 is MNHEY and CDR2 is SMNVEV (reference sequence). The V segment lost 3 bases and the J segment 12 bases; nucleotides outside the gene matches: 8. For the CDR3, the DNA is TGTGCCAGCAGTTTGGGGACTAGCGCATTGGTGCAGTTCTTC. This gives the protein CASSLGTSALVQFF.

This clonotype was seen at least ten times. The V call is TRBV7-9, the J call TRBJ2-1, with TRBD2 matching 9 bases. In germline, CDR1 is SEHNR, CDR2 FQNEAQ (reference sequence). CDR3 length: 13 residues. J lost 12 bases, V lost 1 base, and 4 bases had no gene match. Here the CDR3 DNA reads TGTGCCAGCAGCTTAGATCTGACTAGCGGGCAGTTCTTC. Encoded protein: CASSLDLTSGQFF.

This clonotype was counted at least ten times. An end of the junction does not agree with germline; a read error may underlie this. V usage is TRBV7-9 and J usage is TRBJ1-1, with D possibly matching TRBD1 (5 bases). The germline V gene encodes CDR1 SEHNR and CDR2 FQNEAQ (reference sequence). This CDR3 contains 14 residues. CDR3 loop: CASSVIRVYTEPFF. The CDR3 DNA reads TGTGCCAGCAGCGTTATCAGGGTCTACACTGAACCTTTCTTT.

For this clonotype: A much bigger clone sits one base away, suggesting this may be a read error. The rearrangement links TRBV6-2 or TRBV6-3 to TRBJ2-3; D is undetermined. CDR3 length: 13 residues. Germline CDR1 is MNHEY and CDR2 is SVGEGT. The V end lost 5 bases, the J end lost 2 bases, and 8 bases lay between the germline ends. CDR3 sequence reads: CASSIGPTDTQYF. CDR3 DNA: TGTGCCAGCAGTATTGGCCCCACAGATACGCAGTATTTT.

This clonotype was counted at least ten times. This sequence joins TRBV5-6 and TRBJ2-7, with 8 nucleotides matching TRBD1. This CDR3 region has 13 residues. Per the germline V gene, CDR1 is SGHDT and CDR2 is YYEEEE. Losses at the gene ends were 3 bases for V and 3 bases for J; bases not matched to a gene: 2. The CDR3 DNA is TGTGCCAGCAGCTGGACAGGGAACTACGAGCAGTACTTC. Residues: CASSWTGNYEQYF.